Listed below are T cell receptor beta chains from one sample, sequenced in a study of cytomegalovirus exposure and HLA in healthy donors. Assay used: immunoSEQ multiplex PCR; TCRdb lists only in-frame clones, some missing. The repertoire holds about 160,000 clones, over 65% seen once, with approximately 7.1% in the top ten. The sequencing input was PBMCs. These receptor sequences come from a man in his forties in good health and CMV-seropositive. CDR3s include the opening cysteine and the closing phenylalanine or tryptophan. The order of the fields is J gene, D gene, V gene, clone size, CDR3 protein, CDR3 DNA. The D gene is left open where the match is weak. The size entry is marked missing in some rows and otherwise reads once, few, many or a size class.

TRBJ2-3,-,TRBV5-6,-,CASSLRSGYTDTQYF,TGTGCCAGCAGCTTGAGGAGCGGCTACACAGATACGCAGTATTTT
TRBJ2-7,TRBD1,TRBV5-6,-,CASSSTTGGLYEQYF,TGTGCCAGCAGCTCAACGACAGGGGGTCTTTACGAGCAGTACTTC
TRBJ2-5,-,TRBV6-1,-,CASSEMRGQWKTQYF,TGTGCCAGCAGTGAAATGCGAGGCCAGTGGAAGACCCAGTACTTC
TRBJ2-3,TRBD1,TRBV7-6,few,CASSQGDDTQYF,TGTGCCAGCAGCCAGGGGGACGATACGCAGTATTTT
TRBJ1-1,-,TRBV19,-,CASSGAGNTEAFF,TGTGCCAGTAGTGGTGCGGGGAACACTGAAGCTTTCTTT
TRBJ1-1,TRBD1,TRBV11-1,-,CASSPTQTGFYMNTEAFF,TGTGCCAGCAGCCCGACCCAGACAGGGTTTTACATGAACACTGAAGCTTTCTTT
TRBJ2-5,-,TRBV9,few,CASSVALGTTQYF,TGTGCCAGCAGCGTAGCTCTAGGCACGACCCAGTACTTC
TRBJ1-5,TRBD1,TRBV6-4,-,CASRSRDRARDSNQPQHF,TGTGCCAGCAGATCCCGGGACAGGGCCCGGGATAGCAATCAGCCCCAGCATTTT
TRBJ2-1,-,TRBV29-1,once,CSVADSFISYNEQFF,TGCAGCGTGGCGGACAGCTTTATCTCCTACAATGAGCAGTTCTTC
TRBJ1-1,TRBD1,TRBV4-2,-,CASSQPLDRDNTEAFF,TGTGCCAGCAGCCAACCACTAGACAGGGATAACACTGAAGCTTTCTTT
TRBJ1-6,-,TRBV4-2,-,CASSQEGQGGNSPLHF,TGTGCCAGCAGCCAAGAGGGGCAAGGGGGAAATTCACCCCTCCACTTT